This T cell receptor (beta chain) derives from a study of shared clonotypes between healthy human individuals. The study, taken as a whole, reports: Relative to clonotypes present in all four donors, those not shared had lower generation probabilities.

An assay was performed, and its level was deep. Here immunoSEQ multiplex PCR was the method, and the copy in TCRdb shows in-frame clones only, minus some. The sample consists of around 700,000 clones, about three quarters of them appearing once. This CDR3 has 15 residues. Trimming cost V 4 bases and J 6 bases, with 17 bases left between them. Germline V gives CDR1 SGHRS, CDR2 YFSETQ. A note on this clone: Its antigen is not identified.

CD4+ cells were split into CD45RA+ naive and CD45RA-negative memory subsets. Material: memory CD4+ T cells sorted from blood. Subset in this sample: CD45RA-negative fraction. The TCR comes from a woman aged 25 to 39 in good health. The J gene is TRBJ2-1, the V gene TRBV5-1; D perhaps matches TRBD1 (6 bases). CDR3 nucleotides: TGCGCCAGCAGCCTACTGACAGGAACGGGCAATGAGCAGTTCTTC. It translates to CASSLLTGTGNEQFF.